This T cell receptor (beta chain) was captured in a study of human T cells and chemical hapten exposure. At the level of the study: Read at 6 days, the patch tests placed 0.01% DPC on the upper back.

The time point is: patch test 2, 6 weeks after DPC sensitization. Documented treatment: therapeutic diphenylcyclopropenone sensitization with weekly scalp DPC. CDR3 length equals 15 residues. J lost 8 bases, V lost 4 bases, and 12 bases had no gene match. Germline loops: CDR1 GTSNPN, CDR2 SVGIG (reference sequence). This clonotype was found a few times. Unique molecular identifiers were attached to individual cDNA molecules within the library. In the original processing: Per sample, the median was about 95,000 TCRs, with values from about 22,000 to 700,000. MiXCR was run by TCRdb on the RACE reads, yielding one entry per CDR3 protein. Clone size and V and J calls follow TCRdb, not the original study. Here the sample spans 100,000 or so distinct CDR3 sequences, approximately 10% being singletons.

The sequences come from whole blood, collected in connection with sensitization to the hapten diphenylcyclopropenone (DPC). The gene calls are TRBV30 and TRBJ2-4; 9 bases line up with TRBD1. The clonotype originates from a man aged 35 to 55 with alopecia areata. Some clones in this sample may be carry-over from other donors' samples. CDR3 coding DNA: TGTGCCTGGAAGAAGGACAGGGGCCCCATTGACATTCAGTACTTC. Translated: CAWKKDRGPIDIQYF.